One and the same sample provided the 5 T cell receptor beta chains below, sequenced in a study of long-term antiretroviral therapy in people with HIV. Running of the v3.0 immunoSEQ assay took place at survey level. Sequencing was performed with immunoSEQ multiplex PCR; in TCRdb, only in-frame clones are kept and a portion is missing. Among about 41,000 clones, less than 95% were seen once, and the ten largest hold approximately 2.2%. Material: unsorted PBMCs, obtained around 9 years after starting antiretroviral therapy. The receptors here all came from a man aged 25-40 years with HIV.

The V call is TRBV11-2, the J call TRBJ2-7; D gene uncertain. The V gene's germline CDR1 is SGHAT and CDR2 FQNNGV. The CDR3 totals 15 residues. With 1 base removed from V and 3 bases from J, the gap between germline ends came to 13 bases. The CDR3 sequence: CASSLVVRPLYEQYF. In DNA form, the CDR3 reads TGTGCCAGCAGCTTAGTTGTAAGGCCGCTCTACGAGCAGTACTTC. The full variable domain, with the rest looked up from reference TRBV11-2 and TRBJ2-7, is EAGVAQSPRYKIIEKRQSVAFWCNPISGHATLYWYQQILGQGPKLLIQFQNNGVVDDSQLPKDRFSAERLKGVDSTLKIQPAKLEDSAVYLCASSLVVRPLYEQYFGPGTRLTVT.

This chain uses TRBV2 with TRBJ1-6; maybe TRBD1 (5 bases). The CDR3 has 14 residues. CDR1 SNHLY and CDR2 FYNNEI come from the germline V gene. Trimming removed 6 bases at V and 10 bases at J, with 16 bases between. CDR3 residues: CASSRDRESSPLHF. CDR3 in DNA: TGTGCCAGCAGCAGGGACCGCGAGTCCTCACCCCTCCACTTT.

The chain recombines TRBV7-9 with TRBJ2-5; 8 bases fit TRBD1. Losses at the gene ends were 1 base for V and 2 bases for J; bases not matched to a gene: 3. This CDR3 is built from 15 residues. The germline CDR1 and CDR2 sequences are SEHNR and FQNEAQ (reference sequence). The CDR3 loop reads CASSLGGDRQETQYF. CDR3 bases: TGTGCCAGCAGCTTAGGGGGGGACAGGCAAGAGACCCAGTACTTC.

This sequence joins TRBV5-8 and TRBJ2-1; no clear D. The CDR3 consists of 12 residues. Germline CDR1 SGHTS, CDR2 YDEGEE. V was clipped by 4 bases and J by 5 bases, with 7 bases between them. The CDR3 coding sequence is TGTGCCAGCAGCGAACACAACAATGAGCAGTTCTTC. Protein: CASSEHNNEQFF.

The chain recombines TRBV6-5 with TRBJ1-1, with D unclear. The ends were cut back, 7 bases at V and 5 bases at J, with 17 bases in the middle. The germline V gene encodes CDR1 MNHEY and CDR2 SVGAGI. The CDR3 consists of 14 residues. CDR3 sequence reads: CASTPTGRRTEAFF. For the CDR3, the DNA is TGTGCCAGCACCCCCACGGGCCGACGGACTGAAGCTTTCTTT.